This section outlines one TCR beta chain sequence together with its context. This sample is drawn from a study of blood T cell repertoires in COVID-19. In the study overall: COVID-19 samples collected from the United States, Italy and Spain covered acute and convalescent phases. The cDNA or gDNA used as material had been derived from T cells, B-cell-depleted T cells, or PBMCs.

In the authors' methods: Amplification of reference gene primers provided the estimated nucleated cell counts. Sequencing used immunoSEQ multiplex PCR; TCRdb keeps in-frame clones, though not all of them. The DNA gave D and trimming, while V, J and clone size come from that table. The top ten clones hold 11% of a sample with almost 300,000 clones, roughly 89% of them seen once. J gave up 0 bases and V 7 bases, and 6 bases lay outside the gene matches. The CDR3 consists of 14 residues. Germline CDR1 MDHEN, CDR2 SYDVKM. It was during active infection that Seattle patients were enrolled and then longitudinally followed.

Sequenced material: peripheral blood. The source is a woman in her 30s with COVID-19, enrolled during active disease. The chain carries TRBV28 and TRBJ2-7; 7 bases align to TRBD1. Written as DNA, the CDR3 is TGTGCCAGCACCAGGGGGTACGGCTCCTACGAGCAGTACTTC. It yields the protein CASTRGYGSYEQYF.